The 24 T cell receptor beta chains presented below share a single source sample, sequenced in a study of shared clonotypes between healthy human individuals. Profiling relied on immunoSEQ multiplex PCR, and the TCRdb table lists in-frame clones only, not all of them. The profile shows over 2,000,000 clones, 93% of them singletons. Naive-designated CD8 cells lacked CD45RO, were positively enriched for CCR7, and omitted terminally differentiated effector memory CD45RA+ cells. The specimen sequenced was naive CD8+ T cells from PBMCs. The receptors here all came from a man aged 18 to 29 in good health. Some clones in this sample may be carry-over from other donors' samples.

V usage is TRBV14 and J usage is TRBJ2-5; D gene unclear. V shed 0 bases and J shed 2 bases, with 10 bases lying between them. This CDR3 is 15 amino acids long. Germline V gene lookup returns CDR1 SGHDN and CDR2 FVKESK. This CDR3 is CASSQEGSRQETQYF. DNA of the CDR3: TGTGCCAGCAGCCAAGAGGGTAGCAGACAAGAGACCCAGTACTTC.

The CDR3 region has the DNA TGTGCCAGCAGCTTAGGGGCCCCCTACGGGAGGGGCACCGGGGAGCTGTTTTTT. It yields the protein CASSLGAPYGRGTGELFF. The chain recombines TRBV5-6 with TRBJ2-2; TRBD2 agrees at 8 bases. Germline V gene sequence: CDR1 SGHDT, CDR2 YYEEEE. The CDR3 runs 18 residues. V shed 2 bases, J shed 4 bases, and the junction held 13 bases outside the gene matches.

The V and J genes are TRBV5-6 and TRBJ2-3; a possible D gene is TRBD2 (5 bases). CDR3 length equals 14 residues. Trimming removed 2 bases at V and 0 bases at J, with 7 bases between. The germline V gene has CDR1 SGHDT and CDR2 YYEEEE. The CDR3 here is CASSFGVSTDTQYF. The CDR3 DNA sequence: TGTGCCAGCAGCTTCGGGGTAAGCACAGATACGCAGTATTTT.

Comments on this clone: Other DNA variants within this sample encode the same CDR3. The genes are TRBV7-9 and TRBJ2-1; 11 bases line up with TRBD2. The CDR3 extends over 15 amino acids. Germline assignment: CDR1 SEHNR and CDR2 FQNEAQ (reference sequence). V was pared by 5 bases and J by 6 bases, with 6 bases of the junction left unmatched. CDR3 residues: CASSPLAGGGNEQFF. CDR3 coding DNA: TGTGCCAGCAGCCCTCTAGCGGGAGGCGGCAATGAGCAGTTCTTC.

The chain combines TRBV7-9 with TRBJ2-7; D could derive from TRBD1 or TRBD2 (5 bases each). The CDR3 covers 15 residues. Deletions cut 5 bases from V and 0 bases from J, with 14 bases between. Germline V CDR1 and CDR2: SEHNR, FQNEAQ (reference sequence). The CDR3: CASSEPGPRSYEQYF. DNA for the CDR3: TGTGCCAGCAGCGAACCGGGACCGCGCTCCTACGAGCAGTACTTC.

This clone was observed once. The V call is TRBV5-3, the J call TRBJ2-7; D remains ambiguous. TRBV5-3 carries the ORF label, with uncertain function. The CDR3 is made up of 11 amino acids. Trimming took off 4 bases at V and 2 bases at J, with 4 bases between the two ends. In nucleotides, the CDR3 is TGTGCCAGAAGCGGGCCCTACGAGCAGTACTTC. Translating it yields CARSGPYEQYF.

The chain links TRBV29-1 to TRBJ2-1; D might be TRBD1 or TRBD2, each matching 5 bases. This CDR3 has 15 amino acids. Germline CDR1 is SQVTM and CDR2 is ANQGSEA. The V and J ends lost 2 bases and 0 bases respectively, with 11 bases between them. The CDR3 bases are TGCAGCGTTGAACGATCTGGGGGCTCCTACAATGAGCAGTTCTTC. Translation gives CSVERSGGSYNEQFF.

The chain has TRBV27 and TRBJ1-1, with unresolved D. The CDR3 has 15 residues. Trimming took off 6 bases at V and 2 bases at J, with 16 bases between the two ends. Germline loops: CDR1 MNHEY, CDR2 SMNVEV (reference sequence). In nucleotides, the CDR3 is TGTGCCAGCAGCGACCTCGACACCCCTAACACTGAAGCTTTCTTT. It specifies CASSDLDTPNTEAFF.

Concerning this clone: Other nucleotide sequences in the sample specify the same CDR3. The rearrangement links TRBV27 to TRBJ2-7, with unresolved D. V was pared by 0 bases and J by 1 base, with 7 bases between. This CDR3 contains 14 residues. The germline V gene has CDR1 MNHEY and CDR2 SMNVEV (reference sequence). Here the CDR3 DNA reads TGTGCCAGCAGTTTATCCGGAAGATCCTACGAGCAGTACTTC. Translated: CASSLSGRSYEQYF.

This clone was detected only once. The chain recombines TRBV7-8 with TRBJ1-2; the match to TRBD1 covers 7 bases. The CDR3 sequence is 15 residues long. Germline CDR1 is SGHVS and CDR2 is FQNEAQ. V trimming: 7 bases; J trimming: 5 bases; junction bases outside the gene matches: 13. The CDR3 region has the DNA TGTGCCAGCATCGGGGCCGGGGACAGTGTATATGGCTACACCTTC. Amino acid sequence: CASIGAGDSVYGYTF.

The chain links TRBV27 to TRBJ1-1, with 7 bases matching TRBD1. Losses at the gene ends were 0 bases for V and 5 bases for J; bases not matched to a gene: 3. The CDR3 totals 14 residues. Germline V gene lookup returns CDR1 MNHEY and CDR2 SMNVEV (reference sequence). The CDR3 is CASSLSTGVTEAFF. CDR3 coding DNA: TGTGCCAGCAGTTTATCAACAGGGGTGACTGAAGCTTTCTTT.

The V gene is TRBV27, the J gene TRBJ2-2; 15 bases are a match to TRBD2. This CDR3 has 15 amino acids. Germline values: CDR1 MNHEY, CDR2 SMNVEV (reference sequence). The J segment lost 7 bases and the V segment lost 8 bases, leaving 5 bases of the junction unmatched. In DNA form, the CDR3 reads TGTGCCAGCCTCGGACTAGCGGGAGGGAACGGGGAGCTGTTTTTT. This translates into CASLGLAGGNGELFF.

The chain has TRBV2 and TRBJ2-7; a weak D match, TRBD1 (6 bases). CDR3 length equals 20 residues. Per germline, CDR1 SNHLY and CDR2 FYNNEI. V was shortened by 5 bases and J by 2 bases, with 31 bases between the two germline ends. The CDR3 loop is CASSSWAGAEAPELAYEQYF. Here the CDR3 DNA reads TGTGCCAGCAGTTCCTGGGCAGGGGCCGAAGCTCCGGAGCTCGCCTACGAGCAGTACTTC.

This clone came up once. This chain uses TRBV27 with TRBJ2-7; the match to TRBD1 covers 8 bases. V shed 5 bases and J 6 bases; nucleotides not matched to a gene: 27. This CDR3 contains 20 residues. Germline V lookup: CDR1 MNHEY, CDR2 SMNVEV (reference sequence). CDR3 sequence reads: CASSQTEVTLTGTGEVEQYF. The CDR3 nucleotides read TGTGCCAGCAGTCAAACCGAGGTGACCCTGACCGGGACAGGAGAAGTCGAGCAGTACTTC.

The chain uses TRBV14 and TRBJ1-1; a possible D gene is TRBD1 (5 bases). V dropped 5 bases and J dropped 10 bases, with 17 bases sitting between them. Germline V gene sequence: CDR1 SGHDN, CDR2 FVKESK. The CDR3 spans 13 residues. This CDR3 reads CASSATGTQGAFF. As DNA, the CDR3 is TGTGCCAGCAGCGCGACCGGGACCCAAGGAGCTTTCTTT.

This chain joins TRBV13 and TRBJ2-7, with a tentative D call TRBD1 (5 bases). The CDR3 is 14 amino acids. CDR1 and CDR2 (germline): PRHDT, FYEKMQ (reference sequence). The V and J ends lost 1 base and 2 bases respectively, with 9 bases between them. The CDR3 coding sequence is TGTGCCAGCAGCTTAGCCCCCAGGGCCTACGAGCAGTACTTC. It encodes CASSLAPRAYEQYF.

J is TRBJ2-3 and V is TRBV6-5; no firm D call. CDR1 is MNHEY and CDR2 is SVGAGI in the germline V gene. This CDR3 comprises 14 residues. V dropped 2 bases and J dropped 2 bases, with 8 bases sitting between them. CDR3 bases: TGTGCCAGCAGTTACGAAGGCGCCACAGATACGCAGTATTTT. Its protein is CASSYEGATDTQYF.

V usage is TRBV6-1 and J usage is TRBJ2-5; 8 bases align to TRBD1. The ends lost 5 bases at V and 5 bases at J; junction bases unmatched: 7. The CDR3 sequence is 14 residues long. CDR1 MNHNS and CDR2 SASEGT come from the germline V gene. In DNA, the CDR3 is TGTGCCAGCAGTATCAGGGGGCCGGATGAGACCCAGTACTTC. Its translation is CASSIRGPDETQYF.

CDR3 DNA: TGCGCCAGCAGCTTACTATCCCGCTCTAACTATGGCTACACCTTC. This translates into CASSLLSRSNYGYTF. The chain combines TRBV5-1 with TRBJ1-2; D ambiguous. This CDR3 contains 15 residues. The ends were cut back, 2 bases at V and 0 bases at J, with 11 bases in the middle. The germline gives CDR1 SGHRS, CDR2 YFSETQ.

The rearrangement links TRBV10-2 to TRBJ2-5, with D possibly being TRBD1 (6 bases). Germline lookup yields CDR1 WSHSY and CDR2 SAAADI. CDR3 length: 17 residues. Trimming took 3 bases from V and 0 from J, leaving 17 bases between them. This CDR3 is CASSDPFWGLHQETQYF. DNA for the CDR3: TGCGCCAGCAGTGACCCGTTTTGGGGGCTACACCAAGAGACCCAGTACTTC.

This chain links TRBV7-8 with TRBJ2-7, with TRBD1 matching over 9 bases. Germline V lookup: CDR1 SGHVS, CDR2 FQNEAQ. The CDR3 sequence is 16 residues long. Trimming took 1 base from V and 4 from J; bases not matched to a gene: 8. The CDR3 sequence is CASSLGAGTGWYEQYF. CDR3 DNA sequence: TGTGCCAGCAGCTTAGGCGCCGGGACAGGGTGGTACGAGCAGTACTTC.

This clone was detected only once. The rearrangement links TRBV27 to TRBJ2-7, with TRBD2 matching over 15 bases. The CDR3 consists of 19 residues. The germline CDR1 and CDR2 sequences are MNHEY and SMNVEV (reference sequence). Losses at the gene ends were 3 bases for V and 0 bases for J; bases not matched to a gene: 9. CDR3 DNA: TGTGCCAGCAGTTTCTCTCTCGGGACTAGCGGGAGGTACTCCTACGAGCAGTACTTC. Amino acid sequence: CASSFSLGTSGRYSYEQYF.

The chain uses TRBV10-3 and TRBJ2-1; 10 bases are a match to TRBD2. Germline values: CDR1 ENHRY, CDR2 SYGVKD. V lost 8 bases to trimming and J lost 9 bases; unmatched junction nucleotides: 10. The CDR3 is 14 amino acids. CDR3 in amino acids: CAIAVDQREGEQFF. Written as DNA, the CDR3 is TGTGCCATCGCCGTTGACCAGCGGGAGGGTGAGCAGTTCTTC.

The V and J genes are TRBV5-1 and TRBJ2-1, with 9 positions matching TRBD1. The CDR3 runs to 16 residues. Germline V lookup: CDR1 SGHRS, CDR2 YFSETQ. Trimming removed 5 bases from V and 7 bases from J; junction bases left unmatched: 13. The CDR3 nucleotides are TGCGCCAGCAGTTCAACCGGGACAGGGATGTGGAATGAGCAGTTCTTC. Translating gives CASSSTGTGMWNEQFF.